These T cell receptor beta chains were read from a single sample in a study of blood T cell repertoires in COVID-19. Sequencing used immunoSEQ multiplex PCR; TCRdb keeps in-frame clones, though not all of them. This table has over 100,000 clones, 90% appearing once. Source material: peripheral blood. The receptors come from a human donor in a cohort sampled during active COVID-19. The CDR3 runs from the conserved cysteine through the conserved F or W. The D gene is left open where the match is weak. The listing skips clone size in some rows; elsewhere it reads once, few, many or a size class.

CDR3 length	clone size	V gene	J gene	D gene	CDR3 DNA	CDR3 protein
15	NA	TRBV7-9	TRBJ1-1	TRBD1	TGTGCCAGCAGCCCCGCACAGGGGGAGAACACTGAAGCTTTCTTT	CASSPAQGENTEAFF
14	NA	TRBV4-3	TRBJ1-5	NA	TGCGCCAGCAGCCAAGCCCTGGGAGGTCAGCCCCAGCATTTT	CASSQALGGQPQHF
15	NA	TRBV18	TRBJ1-2	NA	TGTGCCAGCTCACCAAACGTCGGCGGTTCCTATGGCTACACCTTC	CASSPNVGGSYGYTF
13	once	TRBV3-1/TRBV3-2	TRBJ2-7	NA	TGTGCCAGCAGCCAAGGTTTATCCTACGAGCAGTACTTC	CASSQGLSYEQYF
13	NA	TRBV12-3/TRBV12-4	TRBJ2-3	NA	TGTGCCAGCAGTCGAGACACTTTACATACGCAGTATTTT	CASSRDTLHTQYF
13	NA	TRBV19	TRBJ2-1	NA	TGTGCCAGTAGTATATGGGCGGGGAATGAGCAGTTCTTC	CASSIWAGNEQFF
17	NA	TRBV9	TRBJ2-3	NA	TGTGCCAGCAGCGTAGGTAACCTAGCCGCTAGCACAGATACGCAGTATTTT	CASSVGNLAASTDTQYF
15	NA	TRBV19	TRBJ2-1	TRBD1	TGTGCCAGTAGTATCAGTGGGCAGGGGGCAAATGAGCAGTTCTTC	CASSISGQGANEQFF
16	NA	TRBV29-1	TRBJ2-1	TRBD2	TGCAGCGTTGAAGAATTGCGCGGGAGCTCCTACAATGAGCAGTTCTTC	CSVEELRGSSYNEQFF
14	NA	TRBV6-2/TRBV6-3	TRBJ1-1	NA	TGTGCCAGCAGTTACCCGGGATCCAACACTGAAGCTTTCTTT	CASSYPGSNTEAFF
13	NA	TRBV5-4	TRBJ1-2	TRBD1	TGTGCCAGCAGCTTGTGGAGGGGGCGAGGCTACACCTTC	CASSLWRGRGYTF
18	NA	TRBV5-1	TRBJ1-4	NA	TGCGCCAGCAGCACCGACAGCCTCCTCTCGGGAGGGGATGAAAAACTGTTTTTT	CASSTDSLLSGGDEKLFF
17	NA	TRBV6-4	TRBJ1-5	TRBD1	TGTGCCAGCAGTGACTCGAAGGACAGGGCCTCAAATCAGCCCCAGCATTTT	CASSDSKDRASNQPQHF
17	NA	TRBV28	TRBJ1-2	TRBD1	TGTGCCAGCAGACCCGGGACAGGGGGCCTAGTAGGAAGTGGCTACACCTTC	CASRPGTGGLVGSGYTF
12	NA	TRBV27	TRBJ1-1	NA	TGTGCCAGCAGCCCTACAGGGCGCGGAGCTTTCTTT	CASSPTGRGAFF
14	NA	TRBV24-1	TRBJ2-2	NA	TGTGCCACCAGTGTAACAGGGGGGGCCGGGGAGCTGTTTTTT	CATSVTGGAGELFF
13	NA	TRBV5-1	TRBJ1-4	NA	TGCGCCAGCAGCTTCCAGGATAATGAAAAACTGTTTTTT	CASSFQDNEKLFF
12	once	TRBV7-9	TRBJ2-7	NA	TGTGCCAGCAGCTTAGCCAACTACGAGCAGTACTTC	CASSLANYEQYF
13	few	TRBV2	TRBJ1-2	NA	TGTGCCAGCAGTGAACTGGGCGTCTATGGCTACACCTTC	CASSELGVYGYTF
14	NA	TRBV27	TRBJ2-7	TRBD1	TGTGCCAGCAGTTTCCGGGACAGGACCTACGAGCAGTACTTC	CASSFRDRTYEQYF
15	NA	TRBV9	TRBJ2-5	NA	TGTGCCAGCAGCGTAGGTCCTGGCAGGAAAGAGACCCAGTACTTC	CASSVGPGRKETQYF
11	NA	TRBV20-1	TRBJ2-7	TRBD1	TGCAGTGCTCGGACAGGGAAAGAGCAGTACTTC	CSARTGKEQYF
17	NA	TRBV18	TRBJ2-2	TRBD2	TGTGCCAGCTCACCTCCGGGACTAGCGGGGACTTCCGGGGAGCTGTTTTTT	CASSPPGLAGTSGELFF
17	NA	TRBV2	TRBJ1-5	NA	TGTGCCAGCAGCCCCTACCTTGGCGGGAGGGGCAATCAGCCCCAGCATTTT	CASSPYLGGRGNQPQHF
20	NA	TRBV4-2	TRBJ2-1	TRBD2	TGTGCCAGCAGCCCTCGGATTAGTAGCGGGAGCCCAATCCCCTACAATGAGCAGTTCTTC	CASSPRISSGSPIPYNEQFF
13	NA	TRBV18	TRBJ2-5	TRBD2	TGTGCCAGCTCGTCACTAGCGGGACAGACCCAGTACTTC	CASSSLAGQTQYF